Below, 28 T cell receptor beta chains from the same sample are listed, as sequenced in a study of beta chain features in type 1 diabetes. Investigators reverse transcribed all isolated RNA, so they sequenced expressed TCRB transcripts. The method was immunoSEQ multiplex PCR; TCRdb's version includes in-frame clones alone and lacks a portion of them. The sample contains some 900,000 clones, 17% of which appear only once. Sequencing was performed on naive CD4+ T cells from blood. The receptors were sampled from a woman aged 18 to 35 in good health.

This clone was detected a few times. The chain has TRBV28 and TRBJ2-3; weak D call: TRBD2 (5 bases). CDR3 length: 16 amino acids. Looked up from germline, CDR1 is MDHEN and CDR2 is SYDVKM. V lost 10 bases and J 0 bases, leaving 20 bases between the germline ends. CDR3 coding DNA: TGTGCCACCCATGTTGGAGGAAGAATTAGCACAGATACGCAGTATTTT. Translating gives CATHVGGRISTDTQYF.

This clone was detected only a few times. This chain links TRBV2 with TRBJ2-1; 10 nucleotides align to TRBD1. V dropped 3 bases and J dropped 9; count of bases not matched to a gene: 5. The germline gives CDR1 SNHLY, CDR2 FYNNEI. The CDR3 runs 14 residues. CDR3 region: CASSDWTGGGEQFF. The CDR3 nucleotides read TGTGCCAGCAGTGATTGGACAGGGGGAGGTGAGCAGTTCTTC.

In DNA form, the CDR3 reads TGTGCCAGCAGCCAAGAGTCTCGAGGAACCTTGGCGGGTACGCAGTATTTT. Amino acids: CASSQESRGTLAGTQYF. This chain links TRBV4-2 with TRBJ2-3; perhaps TRBD2 as D (5 bases). The germline CDR1 and CDR2 sequences are LGHNA and YNFKEQ. CDR3 length: 17 amino acids. The V and J ends lost 0 bases and 8 bases respectively, with 21 bases between them.

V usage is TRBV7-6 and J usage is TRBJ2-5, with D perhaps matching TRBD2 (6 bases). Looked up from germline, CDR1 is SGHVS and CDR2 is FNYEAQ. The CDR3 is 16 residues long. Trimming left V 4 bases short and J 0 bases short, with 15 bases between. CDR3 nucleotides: TGTGCCAGCAGCTCCACCCCCGGGGGATACCAAGAGACCCAGTACTTC. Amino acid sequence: CASSSTPGGYQETQYF.

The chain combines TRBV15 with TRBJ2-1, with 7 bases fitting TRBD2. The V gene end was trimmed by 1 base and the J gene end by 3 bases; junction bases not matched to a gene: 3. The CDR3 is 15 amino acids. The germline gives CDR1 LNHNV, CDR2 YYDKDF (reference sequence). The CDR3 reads CATSRVGTNYNEQFF. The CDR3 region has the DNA TGTGCCACCAGCAGAGTGGGGACTAACTACAATGAGCAGTTCTTC.

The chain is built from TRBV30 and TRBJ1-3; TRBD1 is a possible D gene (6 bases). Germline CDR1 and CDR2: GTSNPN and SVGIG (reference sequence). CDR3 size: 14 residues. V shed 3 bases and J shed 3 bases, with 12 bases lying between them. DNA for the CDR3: TGTGCCTGGAGGGGGGGCCCGAATGGAAACACCATATATTTT. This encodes CAWRGGPNGNTIYF.

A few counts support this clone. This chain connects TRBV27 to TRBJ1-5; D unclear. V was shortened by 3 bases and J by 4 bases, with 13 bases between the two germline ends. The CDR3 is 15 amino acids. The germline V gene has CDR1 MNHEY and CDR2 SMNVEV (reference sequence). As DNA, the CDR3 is TGTGCCAGCAGTTTCTTAGGCAGAGGGAATCAGCCCCAGCATTTT. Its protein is CASSFLGRGNQPQHF.

DNA of the CDR3: TGTGCCATCAGTGCGACTAGCGGCTACGAGCAGTACTTC. Translation gives CAISATSGYEQYF. The chain links TRBV10-3 to TRBJ2-7; 9 bases line up with TRBD2. CDR3 length: 13 residues. Trimming at V came to 4 bases and at J to 3 bases, leaving 1 base not matched to a gene. The germline CDR1 and CDR2 sequences are ENHRY and SYGVKD.

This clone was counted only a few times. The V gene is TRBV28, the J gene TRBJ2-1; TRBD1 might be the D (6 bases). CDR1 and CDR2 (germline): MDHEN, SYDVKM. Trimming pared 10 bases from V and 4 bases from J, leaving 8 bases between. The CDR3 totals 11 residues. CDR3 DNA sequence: TGTGCCACAGGACAGTACAATGAGCAGTTCTTC. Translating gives CATGQYNEQFF.

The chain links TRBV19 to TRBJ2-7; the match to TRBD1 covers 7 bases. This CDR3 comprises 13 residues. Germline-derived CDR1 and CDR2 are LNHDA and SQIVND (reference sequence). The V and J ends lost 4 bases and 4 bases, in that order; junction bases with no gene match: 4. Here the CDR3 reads CASSKGQSYEQYF. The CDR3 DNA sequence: TGTGCCAGTAGTAAGGGACAGTCTTACGAGCAGTACTTC.

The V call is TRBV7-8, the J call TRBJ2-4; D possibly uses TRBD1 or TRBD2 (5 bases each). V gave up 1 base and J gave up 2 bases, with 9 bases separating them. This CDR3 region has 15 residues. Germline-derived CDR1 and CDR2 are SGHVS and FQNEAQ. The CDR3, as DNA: TGTGCCAGCAGCTTAGATGGGGGAACCAAAAACATTCAGTACTTC. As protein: CASSLDGGTKNIQYF. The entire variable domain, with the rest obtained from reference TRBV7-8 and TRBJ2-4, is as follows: GAGVSQSPRYKVAKRGQDVALRCDPISGHVSLFWYQQALGQGPEFLTYFQNEAQLDKSGLPSDRFFAERPEGSVSTLKIQRTQQEDSAVYLCASSLDGGTKNIQYFGAGTRLSVL.

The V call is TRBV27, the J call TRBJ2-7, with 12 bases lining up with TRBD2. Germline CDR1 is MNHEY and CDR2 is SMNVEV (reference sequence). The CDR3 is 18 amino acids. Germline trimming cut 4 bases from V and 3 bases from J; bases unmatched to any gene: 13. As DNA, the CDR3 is TGTGCCAGCAGTTCTATCAGACTAGCGGGAGCCTCTTACTACGAGCAGTACTTC. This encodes CASSSIRLAGASYYEQYF.

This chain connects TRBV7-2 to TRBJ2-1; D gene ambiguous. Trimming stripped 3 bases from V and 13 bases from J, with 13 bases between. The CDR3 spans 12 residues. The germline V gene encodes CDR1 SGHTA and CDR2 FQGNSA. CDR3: CASSLSGATQFF. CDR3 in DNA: TGTGCCAGCAGCTTGTCCGGCGCGACTCAGTTCTTC.

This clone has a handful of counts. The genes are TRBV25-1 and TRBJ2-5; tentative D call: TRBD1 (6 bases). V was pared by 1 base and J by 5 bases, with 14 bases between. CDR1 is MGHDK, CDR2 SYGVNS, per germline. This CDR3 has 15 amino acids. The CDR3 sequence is CASSESQGFRETQYF. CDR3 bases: TGTGCCAGCAGTGAATCCCAGGGGTTCAGGGAGACCCAGTACTTC.

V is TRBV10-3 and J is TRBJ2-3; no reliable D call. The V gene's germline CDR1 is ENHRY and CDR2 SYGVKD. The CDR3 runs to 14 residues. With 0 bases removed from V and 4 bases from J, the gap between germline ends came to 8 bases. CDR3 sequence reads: CAISESSKADTQYF. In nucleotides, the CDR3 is TGTGCCATCAGTGAGTCGAGTAAAGCAGATACGCAGTATTTT.

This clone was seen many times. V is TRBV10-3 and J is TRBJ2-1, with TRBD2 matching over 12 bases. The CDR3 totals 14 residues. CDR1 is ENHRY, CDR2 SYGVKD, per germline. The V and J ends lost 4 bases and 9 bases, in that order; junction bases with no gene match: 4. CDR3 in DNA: TGTGCCATCAGTGGGACTAGCGGGACCGGTGAGCAGTTCTTC. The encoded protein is CAISGTSGTGEQFF.

This chain's CDR3 is CASSTATGLHEQYF. The CDR3 nucleotides are TGTGCCAGCAGTACTGCCACAGGGCTCCACGAGCAGTACTTC. The chain combines TRBV6-5 with TRBJ2-7, with D possibly being TRBD1 (6 bases). Per germline, CDR1 MNHEY and CDR2 SVGAGI. V lost 5 bases and J 5 bases, leaving 16 bases between the germline ends. The CDR3 is 14 amino acids.

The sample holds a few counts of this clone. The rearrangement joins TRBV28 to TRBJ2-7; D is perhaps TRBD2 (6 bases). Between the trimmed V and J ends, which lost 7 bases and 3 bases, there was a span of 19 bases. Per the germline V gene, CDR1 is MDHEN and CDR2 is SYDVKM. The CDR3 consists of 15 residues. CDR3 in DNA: TGTGCCAGCAAGATTGGGGCTAGCGAGTTCTACGAGCAGTACTTC. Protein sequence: CASKIGASEFYEQYF.

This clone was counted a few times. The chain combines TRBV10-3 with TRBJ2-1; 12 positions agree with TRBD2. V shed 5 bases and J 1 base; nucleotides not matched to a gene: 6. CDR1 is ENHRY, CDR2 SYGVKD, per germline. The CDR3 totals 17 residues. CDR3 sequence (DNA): TGTGCCATCAGTCCCGGACTAGCGGGACGGTCCTACAATGAGCAGTTCTTC. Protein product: CAISPGLAGRSYNEQFF.

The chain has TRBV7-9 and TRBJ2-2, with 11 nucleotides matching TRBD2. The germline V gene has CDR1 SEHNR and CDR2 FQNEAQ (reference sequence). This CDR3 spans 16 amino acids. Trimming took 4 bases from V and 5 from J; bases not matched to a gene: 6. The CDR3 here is CASSSTSGSVTGELFF. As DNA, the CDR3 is TGTGCCAGCAGCTCTACTAGCGGGAGTGTAACCGGGGAGCTGTTTTTT. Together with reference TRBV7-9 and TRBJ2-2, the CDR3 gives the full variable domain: DTGVSQNPRHKITKRGQNVTFRCDPISEHNRLYWYRQTLGQGPEFLTYFQNEAQLEKSRLLSDRFSAERPKGSFSTLEIQRTEQGDSAMYLCASSSTSGSVTGELFFGEGSRLTVL.

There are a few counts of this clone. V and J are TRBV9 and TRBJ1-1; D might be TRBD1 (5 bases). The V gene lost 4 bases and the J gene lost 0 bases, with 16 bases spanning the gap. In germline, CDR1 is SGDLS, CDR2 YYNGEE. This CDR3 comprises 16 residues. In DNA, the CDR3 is TGTGCCAGCAGCCCTCAGACAGCCCTCATGAACACTGAAGCTTTCTTT. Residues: CASSPQTALMNTEAFF.

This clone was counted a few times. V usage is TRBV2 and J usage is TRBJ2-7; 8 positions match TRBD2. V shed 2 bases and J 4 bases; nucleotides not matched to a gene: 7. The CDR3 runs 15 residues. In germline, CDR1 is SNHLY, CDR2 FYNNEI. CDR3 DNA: TGTGCCAGCAGTGAAAGAAGCGGGAGAGTGTACGAGCAGTACTTC. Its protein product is CASSERSGRVYEQYF.

The DNA for the CDR3 is TGTGCCAGCAGGGACAGGGGGGGAACGTCTGGGGCCAACGTCCTGACTTTC. Translated, it gives CASRDRGGTSGANVLTF. The chain links TRBV27 to TRBJ2-6, with 10 positions matching TRBD1. Per germline, CDR1 MNHEY and CDR2 SMNVEV (reference sequence). The length of the CDR3 is 17 residues. V gave up 6 bases and J gave up 1 base; unmatched junction bases: 6.

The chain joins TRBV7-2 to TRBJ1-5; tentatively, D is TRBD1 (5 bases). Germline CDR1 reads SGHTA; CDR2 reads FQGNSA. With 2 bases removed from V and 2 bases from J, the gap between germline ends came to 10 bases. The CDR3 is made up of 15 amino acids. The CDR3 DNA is TGTGCCAGCAGCTTAAGGCAGGGTGGCAATCAGCCCCAGCATTTT. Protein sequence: CASSLRQGGNQPQHF. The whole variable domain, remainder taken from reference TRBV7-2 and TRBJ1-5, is GAGVSQSPSNKVTEKGKDVELRCDPISGHTALYWYRQSLGQGLEFLIYFQGNSAPDKSGLPSDRFSAERTGGSVSTLTIQRTQQEDSAVYLCASSLRQGGNQPQHFGDGTRLSIL.

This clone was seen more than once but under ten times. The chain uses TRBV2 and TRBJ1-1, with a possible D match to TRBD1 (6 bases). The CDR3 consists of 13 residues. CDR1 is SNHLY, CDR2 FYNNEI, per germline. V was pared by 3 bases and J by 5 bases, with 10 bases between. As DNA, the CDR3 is TGTGCCAGCAGTGAGACGCAGGGGACTGAAGCTTTCTTT. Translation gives CASSETQGTEAFF.

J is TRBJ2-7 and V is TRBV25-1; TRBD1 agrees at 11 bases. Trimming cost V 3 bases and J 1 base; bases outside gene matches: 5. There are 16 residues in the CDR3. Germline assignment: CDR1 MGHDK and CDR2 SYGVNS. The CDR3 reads CASSEGGTGGSYEQYF. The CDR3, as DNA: TGTGCCAGCAGTGAGGGAGGGACAGGGGGTTCCTACGAGCAGTACTTC.

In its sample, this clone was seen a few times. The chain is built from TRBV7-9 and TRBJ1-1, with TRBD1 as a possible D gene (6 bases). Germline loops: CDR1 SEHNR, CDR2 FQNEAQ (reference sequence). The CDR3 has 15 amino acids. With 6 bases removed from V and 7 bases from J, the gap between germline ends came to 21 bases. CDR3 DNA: TGTGCCAGCAGTTCAGGGGAGGGCGGTGGTGATGAAGCTTTCTTT. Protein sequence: CASSSGEGGGDEAFF.

This chain's CDR3 is CASSTRLGGDYGYTF. As DNA, the CDR3 is TGTGCCAGTAGTACCCGCTTGGGCGGGGACTATGGCTACACCTTC. V usage is TRBV19 and J usage is TRBJ1-2; no firm D call. The V end lost 4 bases, the J end lost 3 bases, and 15 bases lay between the germline ends. Germline V gives CDR1 LNHDA, CDR2 SQIVND (reference sequence). The CDR3 has 15 amino acids.